These T cell receptor beta chains were read from a single sample in a study of T-cell memory formation after mild COVID-19. Each CDR3 protein gets one entry after TCRdb re-called the 5' RACE reads with MiXCR. The sample holds around 310,000 distinct CDR3 sequences; 20% to 25% are singletons and the top ten take 20% to 25%. Sequenced: PBMCs or a T cell subset sorted from them (not recorded which). The receptors were sampled from a man aged 18-30 years who had mild COVID-19 (a few samples of this study predate the infection). Cell type and time point are not known. The CDR3 runs from the conserved cysteine through the conserved F or W. The D gene is left open where the match is weak. Expanded clones get a size class; other rows say once, few or many, or leave the size out.

abundance: .
j_gene: TRBJ2-3
v_gene: TRBV7-7
d_gene: TRBD2
CDR3nt: TGTGCCAGCAGCTCTAGCGGGGGGCCGGGCACAGATACGCAGTATTTT
CDR3aa: CASSSSGGPGTDTQYF

abundance: .
j_gene: TRBJ2-7
v_gene: TRBV7-9
d_gene: .
CDR3nt: TGTGCCAGCAGCCCAGCGGTCGCCTACGAGCAGTACTTC
CDR3aa: CASSPAVAYEQYF

abundance: few
j_gene: TRBJ1-5
v_gene: TRBV6-2/TRBV6-3
d_gene: TRBD1
CDR3nt: TGTGCCACAAGAGAAGGGGGCGAGGGCAATCAGCCCCAGCATTTT
CDR3aa: CATREGGEGNQPQHF

abundance: .
j_gene: TRBJ2-3
v_gene: TRBV6-5
d_gene: .
CDR3nt: TGTGCCACCCTTCCGGAAGGAAGCCCCACAGATACGCAGTATTTT
CDR3aa: CATLPEGSPTDTQYF

abundance: few
j_gene: TRBJ1-6
v_gene: TRBV15
d_gene: .
CDR3nt: TGTGCCACCAGCAGGACTAAAGCGGGTAGTAATTCACCCCTCCACTTT
CDR3aa: CATSRTKAGSNSPLHF

abundance: few
j_gene: TRBJ1-1
v_gene: TRBV18
d_gene: .
CDR3nt: TGTGCCAGCTCAACTCTTGGGGGACGGCTGAACACTGAAGCTTTCTTT
CDR3aa: CASSTLGGRLNTEAFF

abundance: few
j_gene: TRBJ1-5
v_gene: TRBV20-1
d_gene: .
CDR3nt: TGCAGTTCGGGGGACCCTAGCAATCAGCCCCAGCATTTT
CDR3aa: CSSGDPSNQPQHF

abundance: .
j_gene: TRBJ1-1
v_gene: TRBV27
d_gene: TRBD1
CDR3nt: TGTGCCAGCAGTCCCGACAGGGTGCTAGCTTTCTTT
CDR3aa: CASSPDRVLAFF

abundance: few
j_gene: TRBJ1-5
v_gene: TRBV19
d_gene: TRBD1
CDR3nt: TGTGCCAGTAGTGGGACAGGGGCGAGTCAGCCCCAGCATTTT
CDR3aa: CASSGTGASQPQHF

abundance: few
j_gene: TRBJ1-1
v_gene: TRBV18
d_gene: .
CDR3nt: TGTGCCAGCGGGGCGTTCAATACAGAAGCTTTCTTT
CDR3aa: CASGAFNTEAFF

abundance: few
j_gene: TRBJ2-3
v_gene: TRBV5-1
d_gene: .
CDR3nt: TGCGCCAGCAGCCCACGGGGGATCACAGATACGCAGTATTTT
CDR3aa: CASSPRGITDTQYF

abundance: .
j_gene: TRBJ1-2
v_gene: TRBV7-9
d_gene: .
CDR3nt: TGTGCCAGCAGCTTAGCGGGGGCAGGAGATGGCTACACCTTC
CDR3aa: CASSLAGAGDGYTF

abundance: .
j_gene: TRBJ2-3
v_gene: TRBV4-1
d_gene: .
CDR3nt: TGCGCCAGCAGCCACCTCCAGCGGCCAAGCTCAGATACGCAGTATTTT
CDR3aa: CASSHLQRPSSDTQYF

abundance: few
j_gene: TRBJ2-7
v_gene: TRBV7-8
d_gene: TRBD2
CDR3nt: TGTGCCAGCAGCCGAGAAACGTGGGAGGGACACGAGCAGTACTTC
CDR3aa: CASSRETWEGHEQYF

abundance: .
j_gene: TRBJ2-2
v_gene: TRBV27
d_gene: .
CDR3nt: TGTGCCAGCATTGAGGGCGACACCGGGGAGCTGTTTTTT
CDR3aa: CASIEGDTGELFF

abundance: .
j_gene: TRBJ2-1
v_gene: TRBV7-2
d_gene: TRBD2
CDR3nt: TGTGCCAGCAGCTTAGTTTCGAGCGGGGGGGATGAGCAGTTCTTC
CDR3aa: CASSLVSSGGDEQFF

abundance: few
j_gene: TRBJ2-2
v_gene: TRBV20-1
d_gene: .
CDR3nt: TGCAGTGCTAGCGACGGGGGGCGGGGAACCGGGGAGCTGTTTTTT
CDR3aa: CSASDGGRGTGELFF

abundance: .
j_gene: TRBJ1-2
v_gene: TRBV20-1
d_gene: .
CDR3nt: TGCAGTGCTAGAAGGACAGACCTTAACTATGGCTACACCTTC
CDR3aa: CSARRTDLNYGYTF

abundance: few
j_gene: TRBJ1-4
v_gene: TRBV18
d_gene: TRBD1
CDR3nt: TGTGCCAGCTCACCGCAGGGACAGGATAATGAAAAACTGTTTTTT
CDR3aa: CASSPQGQDNEKLFF

abundance: few
j_gene: TRBJ2-1
v_gene: TRBV15
d_gene: TRBD1
CDR3nt: TGTGCCACCAGCAGGGCTCGGACAGGCACCTACAATGAGCAGTTCTTC
CDR3aa: CATSRARTGTYNEQFF

abundance: .
j_gene: TRBJ2-5
v_gene: TRBV20-1
d_gene: TRBD2
CDR3nt: TGCAGTGCTGGGACTAGCGGGCGTCAAGAGACCCAGTACTTC
CDR3aa: CSAGTSGRQETQYF

abundance: .
j_gene: TRBJ1-4
v_gene: TRBV29-1
d_gene: .
CDR3nt: TGCAGCGTGTGCTGGGGGCGGAATGAAAAACTGTTTTTT
CDR3aa: CSVCWGRNEKLFF

abundance: .
j_gene: TRBJ1-5
v_gene: TRBV4-1
d_gene: .
CDR3nt: TGCGCCAGCAGCCAAGGCGGGACGAGCAATCAGCCCCAGCATTTT
CDR3aa: CASSQGGTSNQPQHF

abundance: .
j_gene: TRBJ2-3
v_gene: TRBV25-1
d_gene: .
CDR3nt: TGTGCCAGCAGTGCGCAAGGGCGGGGAGATACGCAGTATTTT
CDR3aa: CASSAQGRGDTQYF

abundance: .
j_gene: TRBJ2-1
v_gene: TRBV12-5
d_gene: .
CDR3nt: TGTGCTAGTGGTTTGGTGGGCCGAGCCTCAGAGGAGCAGTTCTTC
CDR3aa: CASGLVGRASEEQFF

abundance: .
j_gene: TRBJ1-1
v_gene: TRBV6-5
d_gene: .
CDR3nt: TGTGCCAGCTGGGCCGCAGGGTTTGCGACTGAAGCTTTCTTT
CDR3aa: CASWAAGFATEAFF

abundance: .
j_gene: TRBJ2-5
v_gene: TRBV12-3/TRBV12-4
d_gene: TRBD2
CDR3nt: TGTGCCAGCAACCTGGGACTACAAGAGACCCAGTACTTC
CDR3aa: CASNLGLQETQYF

abundance: many
j_gene: TRBJ2-7
v_gene: TRBV12-3/TRBV12-4
d_gene: TRBD2
CDR3nt: TGTGCCAGCAGTTCCCTGACTAGCGTCAGCTCCTACGAGCAGTACTTC
CDR3aa: CASSSLTSVSSYEQYF

abundance: .
j_gene: TRBJ1-2
v_gene: TRBV7-9
d_gene: .
CDR3nt: TGTGCCAGCAGCTACAGACAGAACTATGGCTACACCTTC
CDR3aa: CASSYRQNYGYTF

abundance: .
j_gene: TRBJ2-3
v_gene: TRBV5-1
d_gene: TRBD2
CDR3nt: TGCGCCAGCAGCTTGGCCCTAGCGGGCCCCCCTAGCACAGATACGCAGTATTTT
CDR3aa: CASSLALAGPPSTDTQYF

abundance: few
j_gene: TRBJ1-1
v_gene: TRBV7-9
d_gene: TRBD1
CDR3nt: TGTGCCAGCAGCTTAGCTGGACAGGGGTACACTGAAGCTTTCTTT
CDR3aa: CASSLAGQGYTEAFF

abundance: .
j_gene: TRBJ2-3
v_gene: TRBV4-2
d_gene: TRBD2
CDR3nt: TGTGCCAGCAGCCAAAAGCGGGGACCCCAAGATACGCAGTATTTT
CDR3aa: CASSQKRGPQDTQYF

abundance: .
j_gene: TRBJ1-1
v_gene: TRBV4-1
d_gene: .
CDR3nt: TGCGCCAGCAGCCAAGGGCCGGGAACCGAGACTGAAGCTTTCTTT
CDR3aa: CASSQGPGTETEAFF

abundance: few
j_gene: TRBJ2-4
v_gene: TRBV2
d_gene: .
CDR3nt: TGTGCCAGCAGGGATCCGGCCAAAAACATTCAGTACTTC
CDR3aa: CASRDPAKNIQYF

abundance: .
j_gene: TRBJ2-7
v_gene: TRBV6-2/TRBV6-3
d_gene: .
CDR3nt: TGTGCCAGCGGTAGCGGTTTCGGGGAGCAGTACTTC
CDR3aa: CASGSGFGEQYF

abundance: .
j_gene: TRBJ1-2
v_gene: TRBV5-1
d_gene: .
CDR3nt: TGCGCCAGCAGCCCGGGCCCGGACTATGGCTACACCTTC
CDR3aa: CASSPGPDYGYTF

abundance: .
j_gene: TRBJ2-4
v_gene: TRBV20-1
d_gene: .
CDR3nt: TGCAGTGCTAGAGAAGGTAGCGGCAAAAACATTCAGTACTTC
CDR3aa: CSAREGSGKNIQYF

abundance: .
j_gene: TRBJ2-2
v_gene: TRBV18
d_gene: .
CDR3nt: TGTGCCAGCTCACCTGCTGGCCGCACGAACACCGGGGAGCTGTTTTTT
CDR3aa: CASSPAGRTNTGELFF

abundance: .
j_gene: TRBJ2-5
v_gene: TRBV12-3/TRBV12-4
d_gene: .
CDR3nt: TGTGCCAGCAGTTCGGGGCCGAGAGAGACCCAGTACTTC
CDR3aa: CASSSGPRETQYF

abundance: few
j_gene: TRBJ2-3
v_gene: TRBV5-1
d_gene: TRBD1
CDR3nt: TGCGCCAGCAGCTCGTCCGGGACAGGGGTTTTCACAGATACGCAGTATTTT
CDR3aa: CASSSSGTGVFTDTQYF

abundance: few
j_gene: TRBJ1-1
v_gene: TRBV10-2
d_gene: .
CDR3nt: TGCGCCAGCAGTGATTACGGGACCCCCCGGGGAACTGAAGCTTTCTTT
CDR3aa: CASSDYGTPRGTEAFF

abundance: few
j_gene: TRBJ2-7
v_gene: TRBV24-1
d_gene: .
CDR3nt: TGTGCCACCAGTGCCGGTGGGGAGCAGTACTTC
CDR3aa: CATSAGGEQYF

abundance: .
j_gene: TRBJ1-2
v_gene: TRBV7-9
d_gene: .
CDR3nt: TGTGCCAGCAACCGCGCGGGGGGTAGGGGCTATGGCTACACCTTC
CDR3aa: CASNRAGGRGYGYTF

abundance: .
j_gene: TRBJ2-5
v_gene: TRBV11-2
d_gene: .
CDR3nt: TGTGCCAGCAGGACCCTCCGAGTATTTGAGACCCAGTACTTC
CDR3aa: CASRTLRVFETQYF

abundance: few
j_gene: TRBJ2-1
v_gene: TRBV18
d_gene: .
CDR3nt: TGTGCCAGCTCACCACCGATGGCGAAGAGCTCCTACAATGAGCAGTTCTTC
CDR3aa: CASSPPMAKSSYNEQFF

abundance: .
j_gene: TRBJ2-3
v_gene: TRBV29-1
d_gene: .
CDR3nt: TGCAGCGTTGCGGCCGATGTAACTAGCACAGATACGCAGTATTTT
CDR3aa: CSVAADVTSTDTQYF

abundance: .
j_gene: TRBJ1-1
v_gene: TRBV13
d_gene: TRBD1
CDR3nt: TGTGCCAGCAGCTTCGGACAGGGGTTCATGAACACTGAAGCTTTCTTT
CDR3aa: CASSFGQGFMNTEAFF

abundance: few
j_gene: TRBJ2-7
v_gene: TRBV20-1
d_gene: .
CDR3nt: TGCAGTGCTAGTCAGGGAGTCAACTACGAGCAGTACTTC
CDR3aa: CSASQGVNYEQYF

abundance: .
j_gene: TRBJ1-2
v_gene: TRBV25-1
d_gene: .
CDR3nt: TGTGCCAGCAGTGCCGTCGGTGCCCTCCCGGGGGGCTACACCTTC
CDR3aa: CASSAVGALPGGYTF

abundance: .
j_gene: TRBJ2-1
v_gene: TRBV13
d_gene: .
CDR3nt: TGTGCCAGCAGCCCCGAGGCCGGATCCTACAATGAGCAGTTCTTC
CDR3aa: CASSPEAGSYNEQFF

abundance: .
j_gene: TRBJ1-4
v_gene: TRBV6-2/TRBV6-3
d_gene: .
CDR3nt: TGTGCCAGCAACCGGGGATGGAGCTCCACTAATGAAAAACTGTTTTTT
CDR3aa: CASNRGWSSTNEKLFF

abundance: few
j_gene: TRBJ2-7
v_gene: TRBV5-1
d_gene: .
CDR3nt: .
CDR3aa: CASSLTFGQGAREQYF

abundance: few
j_gene: TRBJ1-2
v_gene: TRBV4-1
d_gene: .
CDR3nt: TGCGCCAGCAGACGGTCCGGAGTTTTTACCGATGGCTACACCTTC
CDR3aa: CASRRSGVFTDGYTF

abundance: .
j_gene: TRBJ2-2
v_gene: TRBV7-3
d_gene: TRBD1
CDR3nt: TGTGCCAGCGCCTCGGACAGGGCCACCGGGGAGCTGTTTTTT
CDR3aa: CASASDRATGELFF

abundance: many
j_gene: TRBJ2-5
v_gene: TRBV5-1
d_gene: .
CDR3nt: TGTGCCAGCTCACCAGTCGGAGGGGAGACCCAGTACTTC
CDR3aa: CASSPVGGETQYF